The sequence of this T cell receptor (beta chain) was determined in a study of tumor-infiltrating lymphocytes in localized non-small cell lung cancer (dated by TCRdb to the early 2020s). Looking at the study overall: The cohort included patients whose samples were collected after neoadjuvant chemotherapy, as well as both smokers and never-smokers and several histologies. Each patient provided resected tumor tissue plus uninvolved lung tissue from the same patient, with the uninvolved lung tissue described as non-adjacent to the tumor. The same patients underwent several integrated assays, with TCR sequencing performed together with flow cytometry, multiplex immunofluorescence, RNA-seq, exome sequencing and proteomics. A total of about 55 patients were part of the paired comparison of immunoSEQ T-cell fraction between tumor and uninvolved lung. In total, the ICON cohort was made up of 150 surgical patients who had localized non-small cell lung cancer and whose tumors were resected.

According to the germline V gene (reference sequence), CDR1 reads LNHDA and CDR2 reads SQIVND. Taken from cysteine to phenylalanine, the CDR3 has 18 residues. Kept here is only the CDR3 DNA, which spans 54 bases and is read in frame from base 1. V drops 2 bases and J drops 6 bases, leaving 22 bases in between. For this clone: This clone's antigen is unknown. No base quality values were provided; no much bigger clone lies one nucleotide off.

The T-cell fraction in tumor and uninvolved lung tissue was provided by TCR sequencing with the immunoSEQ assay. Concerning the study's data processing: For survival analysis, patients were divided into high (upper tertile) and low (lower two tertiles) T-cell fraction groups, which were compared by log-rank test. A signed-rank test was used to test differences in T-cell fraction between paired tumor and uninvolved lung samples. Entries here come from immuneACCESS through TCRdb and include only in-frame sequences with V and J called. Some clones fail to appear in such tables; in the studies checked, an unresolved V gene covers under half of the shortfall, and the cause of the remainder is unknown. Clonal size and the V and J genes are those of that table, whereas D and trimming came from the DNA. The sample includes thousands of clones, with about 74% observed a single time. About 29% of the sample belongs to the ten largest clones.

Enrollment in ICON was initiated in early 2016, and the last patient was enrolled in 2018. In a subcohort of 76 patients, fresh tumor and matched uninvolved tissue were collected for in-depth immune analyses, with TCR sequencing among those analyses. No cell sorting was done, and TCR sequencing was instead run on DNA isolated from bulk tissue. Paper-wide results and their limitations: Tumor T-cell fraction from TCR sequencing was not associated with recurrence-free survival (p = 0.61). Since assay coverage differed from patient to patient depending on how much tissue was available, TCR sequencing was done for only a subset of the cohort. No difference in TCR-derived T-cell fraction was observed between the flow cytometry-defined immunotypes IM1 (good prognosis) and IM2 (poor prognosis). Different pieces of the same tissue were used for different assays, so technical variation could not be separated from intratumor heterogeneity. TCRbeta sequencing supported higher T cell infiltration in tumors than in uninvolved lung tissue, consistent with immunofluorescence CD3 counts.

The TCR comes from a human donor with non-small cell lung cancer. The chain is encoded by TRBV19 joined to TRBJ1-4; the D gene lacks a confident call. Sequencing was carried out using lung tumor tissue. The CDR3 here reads CASSIRSGPCILYEKLFF. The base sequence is TGTGCCAGTAGTATACGGTCAGGACCTTGTATCCTGTATGAAAAACTGTTTTTT.